The next 3 T cell receptor beta chains were all read from a single sample in a study of shared clonotypes between healthy human individuals. TCRdb's table, derived via immunoSEQ multiplex PCR, lists solely in-frame clones and lacks some. The table shows millions of clones, with just over 90% occurring only once. Sequences were obtained from naive CD4+ T cells sorted from blood. The subset here: CD45RA+ positively selected. These receptors all stem from a man aged 18 to 30 in good health.

On this clone: Germline and junction disagree at one end, which may indicate a read error. The same CDR3 can be traced to other DNA sequences in this sample. The chain uses TRBV4-1 and TRBJ1-2; 10 nucleotides agree with TRBD1. CDR1 and CDR2 from the germline V gene are MGHRA and YSYEKL. CDR3 size: 18 residues. DNA for the CDR3: TGCGCCAGCAGGCCCAAATCCGGGACAGGGGTGCCTAATTATGGCTACACCTTC. This translates into CASRPKSGTGVPNYGYTF.

Notes on this clone: The sample holds other DNA sequences that translate to the same CDR3. The J gene is TRBJ1-2, the V gene TRBV18; the match to TRBD1 covers 7 bases. V lost 3 bases and J lost 2; bases outside the gene matches: 3. The germline gives CDR1 KGHSH, CDR2 LQKENI. CDR3 size: 14 residues. The CDR3 region is CASSPDRANYGYTF. The CDR3 coding sequence is TGTGCCAGCTCACCTGACAGGGCAAACTATGGCTACACCTTC.

This clone was detected once. The chain recombines TRBV30 with TRBJ2-2, with 10 nucleotides matching TRBD2. J lost 7 bases, V lost 4 bases, and 6 bases had no gene match. This CDR3 spans 14 amino acids. Germline lookup yields CDR1 GTSNPN and CDR2 SVGIG (reference sequence). The CDR3 protein is CAWTSGRAHGELFF. The CDR3 nucleotides read TGTGCCTGGACCAGCGGGAGGGCCCACGGGGAGCTGTTTTTT.